The source of this TCR beta chain is a study of CD8+ T cells in alopecia areata (dated by TCRdb to 2016 to 2019). For the wider study: The study used high-throughput TCRbeta sequencing to examine T cell clonal expansion in alopecia areata, in both the C3H/HeJ mouse model and human patients. Human TCRbeta sequencing covered scalp tissue and sorted CD4+ and CD8+ peripheral blood T cells from patchy and totalis/universalis alopecia areata patients and healthy controls. Clonality in the scalp was compared among normal scalp (n=4), patchy alopecia areata scalp (n=8), and alopecia totalis/universalis scalp (n=8). RNA came from the PAXgene miRNA kit for fixed scalp, the miRNeasy kit for PBMCs, and the RNeasy kit for mouse skin. TCRbeta CDR3 regions were amplified by immunoSEQ multiplex PCR using 35 Vbeta forward and 13 Jbeta reverse primers.

The library relied on the immunoSEQ multiplex PCR assay. To provide template for TCR sequencing, every sample had RNA extracted and reverse transcribed into cDNA. SuperScript III was used to make first-strand cDNA, primed with a 2:1 mix of oligo-dT and random hexamers. Amplification bias was assessed with a synthetic immune receptor repertoire, and residual bias was removed computationally. In the authors' own workflow: Raw reads were preprocessed for error removal, and CDR3 was defined according to IMGT conventions as running from the conserved cysteine to phenylalanine. To get clonality, Shannon entropy was normalized by log2 of the number of productive unique TCRs and the result was subtracted from 1. CD4 or CD8 identity of scalp clones was inferred by cross-referencing scalp TCRbeta sequences with sorted blood CD4 and CD8 repertoires. Imported from immuneACCESS, the table was reduced by TCRdb to in-frame sequences with V and J called. These copies leave out some clones; in studies compared against another copy, an unresolved V gene accounts for under half, and the cause of the remainder is not known. V, J and clone size derive from that table, while D and trimming were established from the DNA sequence. The sample table records 25,000 to 35,000 clones; roughly 60% of these occur just once. The ten biggest clones cover under 20% of the sample.

Remarks on this clone: Its specific antigen is unknown. No quality values exist for individual bases; no much larger clone is one base distant.

What the authors observed across the whole study: Compared with mice, TCR sequences shared between patients were less clear, possibly partly because of HLA diversity across the patient population. Compared with normal scalp, lesional scalp, particularly in alopecia totalis/universalis, had higher clonality and more expanded CD8+ clones, which suggests antigenic drive. Unlike mouse skin, where gammadelta T cells dominate, normal human skin contains resident alphabeta T cells that get sequenced too, which complicates analysis of the scalp TCR repertoire.

Reading from cysteine to phenylalanine, the CDR3 counts 13 amino acids. Of all the DNA, just the CDR3 is kept, 39 bases in frame from base 1. From the germline V gene (reference sequence), CDR1 is MNHEY and CDR2 is SMNVEV. V lost 5 bases and J lost 5 bases, and the count of bases not matched to a germline gene is 6. Peripheral blood and lesional scalp punch biopsies were obtained from patients with alopecia areata. After PBMCs were isolated by density centrifugation and stained for CD3, CD4 and CD8, a FACSAria was used to sort CD4+ and CD8+ T cells. The untreated alopecia areata patients were recruited through a multicenter biomarker study. In four or five patients from the biomarker study, the blood CD8+ T cells went through an additional sort into NKG2D-low and NKG2D-high fractions.

This receptor chain uses TRBV27 and TRBJ2-7; TRBD1 matches 7 bases in the middle. The TCR originated in a human donor with alopecia areata. The specimen sequenced was NKG2D-high CD8+ T cells sorted from blood. What the cell subset or site label conveys for this sample: sorted CD8+ NKG2D-high blood T cells. The CDR3 in this case is CASSILTGNEQYF. The nucleotide sequence reads as follows: TGTGCCAGCAGTATCCTGACAGGGAACGAGCAGTACTTC.